This T cell receptor (beta chain) came from a study of T cell responses to AZD1222 COVID-19 vaccine. Study-wide results and caveats: The donor cohort was predominantly white British with a female majority, and clonal diversity may have been underestimated.

The CDR3 contains 13 residues. CDR1 MGHDK and CDR2 SYGVNS come from the germline V gene. V lost 3 bases and J lost 5, with 11 bases in between. Clones were sequenced by immunoSEQ multiplex PCR, and TCRdb holds only the in-frame ones, with some missing. The table lists 110,000 or so clones, approximately 90% of them singletons. With regard to this clone: Its antigen remains unknown.

The sequence was collected from an adult in good health. The source material was peripheral blood, sampled on day 0 of AZD1222 vaccination. The J gene is TRBJ2-7, the V gene TRBV25-1; maybe TRBD1 (5 bases). The CDR3, as DNA: TGTGCCAGCAGTGATTGGGGCAGGGACGAGCAGTACTTC. Translation gives CASSDWGRDEQYF.